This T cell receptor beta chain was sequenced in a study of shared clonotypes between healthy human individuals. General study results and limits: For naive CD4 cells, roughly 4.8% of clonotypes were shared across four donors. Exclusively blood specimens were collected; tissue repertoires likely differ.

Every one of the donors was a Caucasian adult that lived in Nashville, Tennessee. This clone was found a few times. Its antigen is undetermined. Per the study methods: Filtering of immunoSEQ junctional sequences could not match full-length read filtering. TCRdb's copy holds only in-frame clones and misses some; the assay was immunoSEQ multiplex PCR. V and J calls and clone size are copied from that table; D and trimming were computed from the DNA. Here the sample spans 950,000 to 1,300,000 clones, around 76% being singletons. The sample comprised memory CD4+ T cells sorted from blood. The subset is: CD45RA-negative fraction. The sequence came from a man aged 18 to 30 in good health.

CDR3 protein: CASSRGGGTYEQYF. In DNA form, the CDR3 reads TGTGCCAGTAGTAGGGGCGGCGGCACATACGAGCAGTACTTC. The chain uses TRBV19 and TRBJ2-7; possibly TRBD1 for D (5 bases). From germline, CDR1 is LNHDA and CDR2 SQIVND (reference sequence). The CDR3 sequence is 14 residues long. The V end was cut by 4 bases, the J end by 4 bases, with 14 bases between.